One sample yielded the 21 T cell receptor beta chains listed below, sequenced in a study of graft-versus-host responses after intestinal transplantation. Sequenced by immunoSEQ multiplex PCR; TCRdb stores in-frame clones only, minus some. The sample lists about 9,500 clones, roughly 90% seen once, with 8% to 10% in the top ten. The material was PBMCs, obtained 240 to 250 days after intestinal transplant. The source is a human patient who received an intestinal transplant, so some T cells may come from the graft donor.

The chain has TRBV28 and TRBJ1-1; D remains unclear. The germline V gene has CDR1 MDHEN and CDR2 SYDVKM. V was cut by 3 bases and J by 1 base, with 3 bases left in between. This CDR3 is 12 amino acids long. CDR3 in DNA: TGTGCCAGCAGTTTGAGGAACACTGAAGCTTTCTTT. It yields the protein CASSLRNTEAFF.

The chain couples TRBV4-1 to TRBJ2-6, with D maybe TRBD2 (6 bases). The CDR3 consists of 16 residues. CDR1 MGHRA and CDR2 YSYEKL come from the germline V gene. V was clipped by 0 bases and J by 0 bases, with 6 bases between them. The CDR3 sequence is CASSQEEGSGANVLTF. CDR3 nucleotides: TGCGCCAGCAGCCAAGAGGAGGGCTCTGGGGCCAACGTCCTGACTTTC.

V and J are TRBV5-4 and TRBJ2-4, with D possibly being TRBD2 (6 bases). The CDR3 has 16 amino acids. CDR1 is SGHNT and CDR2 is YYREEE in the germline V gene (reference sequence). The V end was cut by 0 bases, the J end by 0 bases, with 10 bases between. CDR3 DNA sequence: TGTGCCAGCAGCTTGGGGACTAACCTAGCCAAAAACATTCAGTACTTC. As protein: CASSLGTNLAKNIQYF.

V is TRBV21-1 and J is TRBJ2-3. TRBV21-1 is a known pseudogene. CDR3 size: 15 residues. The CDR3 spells CASSKSAGGTDTQYF. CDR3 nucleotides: TGTGCCAGCAGCAAAAGCGCTGGGGGCACAGATACGCAGTATTTT.

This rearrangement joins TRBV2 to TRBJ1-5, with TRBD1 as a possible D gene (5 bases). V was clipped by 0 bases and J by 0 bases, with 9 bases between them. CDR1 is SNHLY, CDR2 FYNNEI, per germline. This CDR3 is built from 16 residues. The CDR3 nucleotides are TGTGCCAGCAGTGAAGCCGGGGGGTATAGCAATCAGCCCCAGCATTTT. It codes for CASSEAGGYSNQPQHF. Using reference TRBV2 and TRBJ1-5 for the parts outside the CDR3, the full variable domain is EPEVTQTPSHQVTQMGQEVILRCVPISNHLYFYWYRQILGQKVEFLVSFYNNEISEKSEIFDDQFSVERPDGSNFTLKIRSTKLEDSAMYFCASSEAGGYSNQPQHFGDGTRLSIL.

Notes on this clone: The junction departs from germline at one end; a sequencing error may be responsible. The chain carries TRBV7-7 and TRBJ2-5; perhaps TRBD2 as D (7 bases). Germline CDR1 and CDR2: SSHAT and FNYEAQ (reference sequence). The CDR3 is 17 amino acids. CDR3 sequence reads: CASSLRPEGGGLETQYF. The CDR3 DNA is TGTGCTAGCAGCTTACGACCCGAGGGGGGGGGTCTGGAGACCCAGTACTTC.

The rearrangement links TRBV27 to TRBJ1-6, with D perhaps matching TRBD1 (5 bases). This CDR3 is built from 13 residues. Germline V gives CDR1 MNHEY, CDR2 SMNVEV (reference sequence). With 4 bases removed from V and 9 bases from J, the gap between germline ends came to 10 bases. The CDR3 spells CASSWGNGSPLHF. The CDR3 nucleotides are TGTGCCAGCAGTTGGGGGAATGGTTCACCCCTCCACTTT.

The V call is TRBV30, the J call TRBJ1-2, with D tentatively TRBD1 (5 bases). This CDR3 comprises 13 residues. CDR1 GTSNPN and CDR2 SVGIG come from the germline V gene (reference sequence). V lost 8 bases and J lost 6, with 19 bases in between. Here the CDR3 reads CARTPSGRDGYTF. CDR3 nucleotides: TGTGCCCGGACTCCCTCGGGACGTGATGGCTACACCTTC.

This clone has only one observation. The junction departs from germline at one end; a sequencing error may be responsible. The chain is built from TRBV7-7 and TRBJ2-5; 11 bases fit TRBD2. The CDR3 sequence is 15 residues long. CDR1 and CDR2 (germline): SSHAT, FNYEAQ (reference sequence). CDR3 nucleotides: TGTGCTAGCAGCCCTGGGACTAGCGGCCAAGAGACCCAGTACTTC. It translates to CASSPGTSGQETQYF.

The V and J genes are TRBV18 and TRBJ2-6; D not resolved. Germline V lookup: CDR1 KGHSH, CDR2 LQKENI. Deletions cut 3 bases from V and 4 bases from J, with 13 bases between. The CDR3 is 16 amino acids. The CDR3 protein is CASSPGQESGANVLTF. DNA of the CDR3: TGTGCCAGCTCACCCGGTCAGGAGTCCGGGGCCAACGTCCTGACTTTC. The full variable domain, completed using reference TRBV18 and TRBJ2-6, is NAGVMQNPRHLVRRRGQEARLRCSPMKGHSHVYWYRQLPEEGLKFMVYLQKENIIDESGMPKERFSAEFPKEGPSILRIQQVVRGDSAAYFCASSPGQESGANVLTFGAGSRLTVL.

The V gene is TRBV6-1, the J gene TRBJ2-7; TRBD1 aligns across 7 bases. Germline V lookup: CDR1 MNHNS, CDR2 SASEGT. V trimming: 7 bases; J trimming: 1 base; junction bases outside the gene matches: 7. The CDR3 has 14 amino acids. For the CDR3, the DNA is TGTGCCAGCACCCCGACAGGGAGTTCCTACGAGCAGTACTTC. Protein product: CASTPTGSSYEQYF.

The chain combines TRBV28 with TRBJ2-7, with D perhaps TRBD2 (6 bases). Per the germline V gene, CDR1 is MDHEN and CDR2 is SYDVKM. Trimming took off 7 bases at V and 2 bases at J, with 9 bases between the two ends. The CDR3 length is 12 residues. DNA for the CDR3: TGTGCCAGCACTGGAGGGGCCTACGAGCAGTACTTC. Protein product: CASTGGAYEQYF.

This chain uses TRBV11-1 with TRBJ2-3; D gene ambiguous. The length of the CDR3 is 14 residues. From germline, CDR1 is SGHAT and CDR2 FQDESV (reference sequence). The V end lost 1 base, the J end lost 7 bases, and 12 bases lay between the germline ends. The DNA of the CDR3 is TGTGCCAGCAGCTTAGATGCCAGTATATATACGCAGTATTTT. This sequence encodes CASSLDASIYTQYF.

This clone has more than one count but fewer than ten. CDR3 DNA sequence: TGTGCCAGCAGCCCCCTACCTAGCGGGAGTCGGGATACGCAGTATTTT. Translation gives CASSPLPSGSRDTQYF. The rearrangement joins TRBV9 to TRBJ2-3, with 10 bases identical to TRBD2. The CDR3 loop spans 16 amino acids. V was clipped by 4 bases and J by 6 bases; unmatched bases: 11. The germline V gene encodes CDR1 SGDLS and CDR2 YYNGEE.

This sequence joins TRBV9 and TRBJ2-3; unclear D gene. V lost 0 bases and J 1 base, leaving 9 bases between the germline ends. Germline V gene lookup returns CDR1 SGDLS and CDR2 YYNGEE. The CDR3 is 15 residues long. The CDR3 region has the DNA TGTGCCAGCAGCGTAGGGGTCAGAGGCACAGATACGCAGTATTTT. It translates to CASSVGVRGTDTQYF.

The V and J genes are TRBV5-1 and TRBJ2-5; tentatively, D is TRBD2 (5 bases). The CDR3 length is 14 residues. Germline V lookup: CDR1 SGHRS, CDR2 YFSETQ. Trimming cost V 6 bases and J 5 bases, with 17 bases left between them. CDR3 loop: CASTQTSGGETQYF. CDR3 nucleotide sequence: TGCGCCAGCACCCAAACTAGTGGCGGGGAGACCCAGTACTTC.

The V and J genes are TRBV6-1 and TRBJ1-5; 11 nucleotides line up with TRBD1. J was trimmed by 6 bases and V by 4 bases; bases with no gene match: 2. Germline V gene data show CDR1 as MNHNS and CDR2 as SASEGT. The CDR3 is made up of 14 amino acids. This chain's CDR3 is CASSGTGGSQPQHF. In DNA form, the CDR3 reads TGTGCCAGCAGTGGGACAGGGGGCAGTCAGCCCCAGCATTTT.

CDR3 in DNA: TGCAGCGTTTCTAGCCCTACTTCCTACGAGCAGTACTTC. This encodes CSVSSPTSYEQYF. The gene calls are TRBV29-1 and TRBJ2-7, with D possibly TRBD2 on 5 matching bases. The length of the CDR3 is 13 residues. Germline V CDR1 and CDR2: SQVTM, ANQGSEA. Trimming removed 5 bases from V and 1 base from J, with 12 bases in between.

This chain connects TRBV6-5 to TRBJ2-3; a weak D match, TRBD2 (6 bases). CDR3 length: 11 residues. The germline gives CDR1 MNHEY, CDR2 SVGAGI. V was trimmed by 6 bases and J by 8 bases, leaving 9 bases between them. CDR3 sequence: CASSPGGTQYF. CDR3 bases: TGTGCCAGCAGCCCCGGGGGTACGCAGTATTTT.

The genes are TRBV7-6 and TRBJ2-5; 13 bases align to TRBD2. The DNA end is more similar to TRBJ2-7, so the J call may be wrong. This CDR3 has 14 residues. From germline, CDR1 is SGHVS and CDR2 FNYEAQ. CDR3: CASSPRLAGGEQYF. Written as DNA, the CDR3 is TGTGCCAGCAGCCCACGACTAGCGGGAGGCGAGCAGTACTTC.

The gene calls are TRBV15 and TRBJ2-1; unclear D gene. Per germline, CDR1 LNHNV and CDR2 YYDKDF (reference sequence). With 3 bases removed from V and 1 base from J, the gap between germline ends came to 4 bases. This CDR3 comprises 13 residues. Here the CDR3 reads CATSSGSYNEQFF. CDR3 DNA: TGTGCCACCAGCAGCGGGTCCTACAATGAGCAGTTCTTC.